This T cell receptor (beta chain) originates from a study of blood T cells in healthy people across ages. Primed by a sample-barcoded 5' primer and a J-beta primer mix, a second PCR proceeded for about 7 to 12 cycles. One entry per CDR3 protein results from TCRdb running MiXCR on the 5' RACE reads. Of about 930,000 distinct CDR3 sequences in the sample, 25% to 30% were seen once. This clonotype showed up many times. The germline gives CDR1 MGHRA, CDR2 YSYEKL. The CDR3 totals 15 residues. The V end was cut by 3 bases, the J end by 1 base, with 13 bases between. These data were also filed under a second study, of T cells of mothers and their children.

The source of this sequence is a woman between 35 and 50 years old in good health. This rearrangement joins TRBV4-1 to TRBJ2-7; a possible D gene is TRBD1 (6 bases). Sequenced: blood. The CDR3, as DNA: TGCGCCAGCAGCCATGGCAGGGGATCTTCCTACGAGCAGTACTTC. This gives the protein CASSHGRGSSYEQYF.